This entry describes one T cell receptor beta chain. Germline V gene data show CDR1 as SGHVS and CDR2 as FQNEAQ. The CDR3 has 14 amino acids. V dropped 3 bases and J dropped 4 bases, with 12 bases sitting between them. The data are from a study of blood T cell repertoires in COVID-19. Whole-study context: Collection of acute and convalescent COVID-19 samples took place in the United States, Italy and Spain. PBMCs, B-cell-depleted T cells, or T cells were the source of the cDNA or gDNA that made up the material.

In the original processing: Reference gene primer amplification gave nucleated cell count estimates. Sequenced by immunoSEQ multiplex PCR; TCRdb stores in-frame clones only, minus some. V and J calls and clone size are given by that table; D and trimming were obtained from the DNA. This sample has more than 100,000 clones, with 84% found just once. The V call is TRBV7-8, the J call TRBJ1-1; tentative D call: TRBD1 (6 bases). The TCR sequence derives from a woman younger than 45 who had recovered from COVID-19. Sequencing used peripheral blood. The CDR3: CASSLDQGITEAFF. The CDR3 DNA sequence: TGTGCCAGCAGCTTGGACCAGGGGATCACTGAAGCTTTCTTT.